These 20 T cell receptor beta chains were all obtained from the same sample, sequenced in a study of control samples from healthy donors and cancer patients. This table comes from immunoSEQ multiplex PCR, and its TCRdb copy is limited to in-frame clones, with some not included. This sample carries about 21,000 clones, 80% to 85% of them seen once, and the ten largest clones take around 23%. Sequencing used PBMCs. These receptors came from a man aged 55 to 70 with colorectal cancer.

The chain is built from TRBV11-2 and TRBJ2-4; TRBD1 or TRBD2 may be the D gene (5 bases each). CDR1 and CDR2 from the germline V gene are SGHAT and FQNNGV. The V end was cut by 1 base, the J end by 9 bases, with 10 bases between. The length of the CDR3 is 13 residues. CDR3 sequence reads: CASSLVRGTIQYF. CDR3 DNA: TGTGCCAGCAGCTTAGTCAGAGGGACCATTCAGTACTTC.

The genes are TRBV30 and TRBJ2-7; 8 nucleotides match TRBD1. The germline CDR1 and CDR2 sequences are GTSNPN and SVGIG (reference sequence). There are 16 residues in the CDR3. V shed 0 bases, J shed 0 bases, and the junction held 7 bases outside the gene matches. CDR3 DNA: TGTGCCTGGAGTGTAGGTCGGACAGGGAGCTCCTACGAGCAGTACGTC. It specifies CAWSVGRTGSSYEQYV.

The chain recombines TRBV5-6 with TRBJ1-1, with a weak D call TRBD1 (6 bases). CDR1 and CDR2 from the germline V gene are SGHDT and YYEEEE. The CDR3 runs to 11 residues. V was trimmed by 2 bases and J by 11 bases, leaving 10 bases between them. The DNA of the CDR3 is TGTGCCAGCAGCTTAGGGACAACGGCTTTCTTT. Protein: CASSLGTTAFF.

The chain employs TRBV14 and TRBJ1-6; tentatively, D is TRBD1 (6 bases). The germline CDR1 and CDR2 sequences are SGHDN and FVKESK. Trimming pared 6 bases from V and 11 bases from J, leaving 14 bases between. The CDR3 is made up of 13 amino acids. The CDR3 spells CASRGGRGPPLHF. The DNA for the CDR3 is TGTGCCAGCAGAGGGGGACGAGGGCCACCCCTCCACTTT.

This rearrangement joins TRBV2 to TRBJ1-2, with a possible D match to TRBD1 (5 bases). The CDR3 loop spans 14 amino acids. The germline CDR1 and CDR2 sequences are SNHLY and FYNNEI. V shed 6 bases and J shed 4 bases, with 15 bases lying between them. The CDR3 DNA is TGTGCCAGCAGCCCCGACAGCACCACCTATGGCTACACCTTC. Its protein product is CASSPDSTTYGYTF.

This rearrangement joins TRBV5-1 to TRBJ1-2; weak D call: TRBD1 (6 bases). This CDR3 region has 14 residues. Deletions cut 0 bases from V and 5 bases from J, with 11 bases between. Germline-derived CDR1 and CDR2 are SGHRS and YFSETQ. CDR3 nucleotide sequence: TGCGCCAGCAGCTTGGGAGGGGGTCCTTATGGCTACACCTTC. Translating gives CASSLGGGPYGYTF.

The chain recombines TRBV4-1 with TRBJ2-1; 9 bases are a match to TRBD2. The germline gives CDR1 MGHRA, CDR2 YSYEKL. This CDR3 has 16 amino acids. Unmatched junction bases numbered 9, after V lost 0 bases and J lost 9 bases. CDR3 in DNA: TGCGCCAGCAGCCAAGATTGGCGGGGGGGCCGAAGTGAGCAGTTCTTC. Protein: CASSQDWRGGRSEQFF.

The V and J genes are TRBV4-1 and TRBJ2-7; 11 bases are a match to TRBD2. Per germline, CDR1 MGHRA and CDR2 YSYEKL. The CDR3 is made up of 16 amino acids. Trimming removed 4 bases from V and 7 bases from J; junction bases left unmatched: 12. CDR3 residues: CASSLGPLAGGEEQYV. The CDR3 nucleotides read TGCGCCAGCAGCCTCGGTCCGCTAGCGGGGGGAGAAGAGCAGTACGTC.

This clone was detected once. The CDR3 sequence: CASRYRGEQYF. The CDR3 DNA reads TGTGCCAGCAGATACAGGGGCGAGCAGTACTTC. The chain combines TRBV7-9 with TRBJ2-7; 7 bases are shared with TRBD1. The junction had 2 bases not matched to a gene; V was cut back by 6 bases and J by 6 bases. CDR1 SEHNR and CDR2 FQNEAQ come from the germline V gene (reference sequence). This CDR3 contains 11 residues. Combining the CDR3 with reference TRBV7-9 and TRBJ2-7 gives the whole variable domain DTGVSQNPRHKITKRGQNVTFRCDPISEHNRLYWYRQTLGQGPEFLTYFQNEAQLEKSRLLSDRFSAERPKGSFSTLEIQRTEQGDSAMYLCASRYRGEQYFGPGTRLTVT.

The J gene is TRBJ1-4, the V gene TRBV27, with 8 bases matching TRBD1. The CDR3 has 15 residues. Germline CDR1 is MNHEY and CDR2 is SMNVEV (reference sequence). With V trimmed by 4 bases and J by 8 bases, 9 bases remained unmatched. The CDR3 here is CASSSLGTGKEKLFF. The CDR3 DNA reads TGTGCCAGCAGTTCCCTCGGGACAGGCAAGGAAAAACTGTTTTTT.

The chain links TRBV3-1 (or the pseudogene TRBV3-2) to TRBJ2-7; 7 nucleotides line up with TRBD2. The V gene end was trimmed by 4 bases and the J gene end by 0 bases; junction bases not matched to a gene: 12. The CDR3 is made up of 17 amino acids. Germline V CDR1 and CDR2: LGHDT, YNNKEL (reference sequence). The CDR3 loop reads CASSPTWGGASSYEQYF. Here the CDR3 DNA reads TGTGCCAGCAGCCCCACGTGGGGGGGAGCCAGCTCCTACGAGCAGTACTTC.

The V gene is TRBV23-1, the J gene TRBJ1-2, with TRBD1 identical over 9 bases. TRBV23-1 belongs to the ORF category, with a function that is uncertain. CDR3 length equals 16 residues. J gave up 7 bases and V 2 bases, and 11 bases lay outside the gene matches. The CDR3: CASSQPPGQGMGGYTF. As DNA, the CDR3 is TGCGCCAGCAGTCAACCTCCAGGACAGGGGATGGGTGGCTACACCTTC.

CDR3 sequence: CASSLEESGEQFF. Written as DNA, the CDR3 is TGCGCCAGCAGCTTGGAAGAGTCGGGGGAGCAGTTCTTC. J is TRBJ2-1 and V is TRBV5-1; D perhaps matches TRBD2 (5 bases). V was trimmed by 0 bases and J by 10 bases, leaving 11 bases between them. Germline V lookup: CDR1 SGHRS, CDR2 YFSETQ. This CDR3 has 13 amino acids.

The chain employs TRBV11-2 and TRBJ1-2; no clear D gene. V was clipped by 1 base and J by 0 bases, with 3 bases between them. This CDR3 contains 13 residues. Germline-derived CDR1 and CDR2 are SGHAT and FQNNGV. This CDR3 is CASSLGPNYGYTF. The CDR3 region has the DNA TGTGCCAGCAGCTTAGGTCCTAACTATGGCTACACCTTC.

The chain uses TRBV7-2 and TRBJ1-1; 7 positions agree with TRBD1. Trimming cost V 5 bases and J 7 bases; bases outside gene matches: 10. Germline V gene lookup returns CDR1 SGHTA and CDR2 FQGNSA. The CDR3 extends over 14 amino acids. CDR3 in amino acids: CASSPDRLMGEAFF. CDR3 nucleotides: TGTGCCAGCAGCCCGGACAGGCTGATGGGTGAAGCTTTCTTT.

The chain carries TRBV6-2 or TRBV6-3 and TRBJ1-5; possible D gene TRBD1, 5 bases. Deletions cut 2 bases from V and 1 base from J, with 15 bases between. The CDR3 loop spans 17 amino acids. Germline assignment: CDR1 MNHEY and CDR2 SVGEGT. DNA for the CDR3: TGTGCCAGCAGTTACGGACTGGCAGGGCTGAGCAATCAGCCCCAGCATTTT. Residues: CASSYGLAGLSNQPQHF.

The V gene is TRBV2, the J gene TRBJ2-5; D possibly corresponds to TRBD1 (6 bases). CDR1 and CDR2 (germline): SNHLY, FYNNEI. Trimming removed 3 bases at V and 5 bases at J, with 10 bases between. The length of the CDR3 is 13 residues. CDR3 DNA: TGTGCCAGCAGTGAGGAGAGGGGGGAGACCCAGTACTTC. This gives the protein CASSEERGETQYF.

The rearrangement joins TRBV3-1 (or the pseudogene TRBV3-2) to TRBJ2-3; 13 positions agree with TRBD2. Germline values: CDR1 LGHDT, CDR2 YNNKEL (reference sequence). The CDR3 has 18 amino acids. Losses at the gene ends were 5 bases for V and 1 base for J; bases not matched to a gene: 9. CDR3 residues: CASSYGTSGVLGTDTQYF. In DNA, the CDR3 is TGTGCCAGCAGCTACGGGACTAGCGGGGTCTTAGGCACAGATACGCAGTATTTT.

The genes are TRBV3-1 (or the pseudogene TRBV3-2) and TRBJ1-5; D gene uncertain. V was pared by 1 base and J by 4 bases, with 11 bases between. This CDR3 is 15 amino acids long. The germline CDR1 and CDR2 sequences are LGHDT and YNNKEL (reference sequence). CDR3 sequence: CASSQGVSGNQPQHF. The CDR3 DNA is TGTGCCAGCAGCCAAGGGGTGTCGGGGAATCAGCCCCAGCATTTT.

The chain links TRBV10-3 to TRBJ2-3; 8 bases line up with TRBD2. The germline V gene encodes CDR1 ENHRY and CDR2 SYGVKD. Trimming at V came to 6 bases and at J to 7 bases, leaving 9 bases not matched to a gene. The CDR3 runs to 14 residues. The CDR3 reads CAISSAGAPYTQYF. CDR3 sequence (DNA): TGTGCCATCAGCTCAGCGGGGGCCCCGTATACGCAGTATTTT.